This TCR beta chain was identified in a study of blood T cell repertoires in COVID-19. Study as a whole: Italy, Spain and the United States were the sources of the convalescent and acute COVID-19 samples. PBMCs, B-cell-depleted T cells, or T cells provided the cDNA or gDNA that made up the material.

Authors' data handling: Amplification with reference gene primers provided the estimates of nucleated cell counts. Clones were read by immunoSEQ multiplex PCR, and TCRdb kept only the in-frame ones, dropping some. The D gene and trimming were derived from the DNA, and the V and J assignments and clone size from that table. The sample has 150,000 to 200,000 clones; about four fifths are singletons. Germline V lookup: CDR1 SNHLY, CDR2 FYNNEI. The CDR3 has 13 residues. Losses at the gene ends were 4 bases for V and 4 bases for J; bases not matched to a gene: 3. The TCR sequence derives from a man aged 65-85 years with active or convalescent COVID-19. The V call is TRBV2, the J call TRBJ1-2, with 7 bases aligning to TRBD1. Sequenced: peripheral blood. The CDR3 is CASSGGQVYGYTF. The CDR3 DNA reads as TGTGCCAGCAGTGGTGGACAGGTCTATGGCTACACCTTC.